What follows are 22 T cell receptor beta chains derived from one specimen sequenced in a study of CD8 T cells in ankylosing spondylitis. Via MiXCR, TCRdb re-called the 5' RACE reads, giving one row per CDR3 protein. This sample has about 160,000 distinct CDR3 sequences, with 18% found just once. Source material: blood, either unsorted or a sorted T cell fraction (not recorded which). The source of these receptors is a male donor with ankylosing spondylitis or in good health (not recorded which).

This clonotype came up many times. V and J are TRBV2 and TRBJ2-5, with a tentative D call TRBD1 (6 bases). Trimming cost V 4 bases and J 5 bases, with 11 bases left between them. CDR3 length equals 13 residues. Germline assignment: CDR1 SNHLY and CDR2 FYNNEI. CDR3 sequence (DNA): TGTGCCAGCAGTGCAGGGGATGGTGAGACCCAGTACTTC. Amino acid sequence: CASSAGDGETQYF.

About this clonotype: A much larger clone lies one base from this, so it may be a read error. V and J are TRBV28 and TRBJ1-4; 7 bases map to TRBD1. There are 13 residues in the CDR3. Germline V gene sequence: CDR1 MDHEN, CDR2 SYDVKM. Trimming took 7 bases from V and 4 from J; bases not matched to a gene: 3. Written as DNA, the CDR3 is TGTGCCAGCACGGGACAGCTTAATGAAAAACTGTTTTTT. Translation gives CASTGQLNEKLFF.

This clonotype was seen repeatedly, ten times or more. V and J are TRBV15 and TRBJ2-3, with D unresolved. This CDR3 has 16 residues. The V end lost 0 bases, the J end lost 5 bases, and 15 bases lay between the germline ends. Germline-derived CDR1 and CDR2 are LNHNV and YYDKDF (reference sequence). CDR3 region: CATSRDDIGTGDTQYF. CDR3 nucleotides: TGTGCCACCAGCAGAGATGATATTGGCACTGGAGATACGCAGTATTTT.

This clonotype was recorded many times. The CDR3: CSAPLALSTDTQYF. The CDR3 DNA follows: TGCAGTGCTCCATTAGCCCTTAGCACAGATACGCAGTATTTT. V usage is TRBV20-1 and J usage is TRBJ2-3; D call uncertain. The germline V gene has CDR1 DFQATT and CDR2 SNEGSKA (reference sequence). This CDR3 is built from 14 residues. V lost 5 bases and J 0 bases, leaving 12 bases between the germline ends.

The sample holds many counts of this clonotype. The chain combines TRBV30 with TRBJ1-1, with a possible D match to TRBD1 (6 bases). Germline values: CDR1 GTSNPN, CDR2 SVGIG (reference sequence). There are 14 residues in the CDR3. V lost 0 bases and J 7 bases, leaving 15 bases between the germline ends. The CDR3 bases are TGTGCCTGGAGTGTATTACCAGGGGTATATGAAGCTTTCTTT. Its protein product is CAWSVLPGVYEAFF.

This clonotype was observed at least ten times. CDR3 sequence (DNA): TGTGCCAGCAGTACGAGGACCACCGGGGAGCTGTTTTTT. Protein sequence: CASSTRTTGELFF. The chain links TRBV2 to TRBJ2-2; D remains ambiguous. Germline CDR1 is SNHLY and CDR2 is FYNNEI. The CDR3 loop spans 13 amino acids. The V and J ends lost 5 bases and 4 bases respectively, with 8 bases between them.

This clonotype was seen many times. The chain recombines TRBV5-1 with TRBJ2-7, with 9 bases that match TRBD1. The germline V gene has CDR1 SGHRS and CDR2 YFSETQ. The CDR3 length is 14 residues. The ends lost 3 bases at V and 3 bases at J; junction bases unmatched: 4. The chain's CDR3 is CASSSRDRDYEQYF. The DNA for the CDR3 is TGCGCCAGCAGCTCCCGGGACAGGGACTACGAGCAGTACTTC.

The chain carries TRBV5-1 and TRBJ2-1; 7 bases line up with TRBD1. The CDR3 has 16 amino acids. CDR1 is SGHRS and CDR2 is YFSETQ in the germline V gene. Trimming at V came to 6 bases and at J to 0 bases, leaving 9 bases not matched to a gene. The CDR3 sequence is CASKRNTGDSYNEQFF. The CDR3 nucleotides are TGCGCCAGCAAACGCAACACAGGGGACTCCTACAATGAGCAGTTCTTC.

This clonotype has ten or more counts. The chain joins TRBV7-8 to TRBJ2-1; D call uncertain. From germline, CDR1 is SGHVS and CDR2 FQNEAQ. The germline V and J ends were trimmed by 0 bases and 0 bases, with 6 bases remaining between them. The CDR3 runs 15 residues. CDR3 nucleotide sequence: TGTGCCAGCAGCTTAGCGTGGAGCTCCTACAATGAGCAGTTCTTC. It yields the protein CASSLAWSSYNEQFF.

CDR3 region: CASSPRRREGPNEQFF. The CDR3 coding sequence is TGTGCCAGCAGCCCTCGGAGGCGGGAGGGTCCCAATGAGCAGTTCTTC. The J gene is TRBJ2-1, the V gene TRBV6-5; 9 bases are a match to TRBD2. This CDR3 region has 16 residues. V lost 6 bases, J lost 6 bases, and 12 bases stayed unmatched. CDR1 and CDR2 from the germline V gene are MNHEY and SVGAGI.

The table lists this clonotype with many counts. The chain has TRBV18 and TRBJ1-1; maybe TRBD1 (5 bases). CDR1 is KGHSH, CDR2 LQKENI, per germline. This CDR3 has 13 residues. V was shortened by 8 bases and J by 1 base, with 11 bases between the two germline ends. CDR3 in DNA: TGTGCCAGCAGCCCCGGACAGAACACTGAAGCTTTCTTT. Amino acid sequence: CASSPGQNTEAFF.

Only a few counts were recorded for this clonotype. The CDR3 is CASSYTNEQYF. The DNA for the CDR3 is TGCGCCAGCAGCTACACCAACGAGCAGTACTTC. This chain connects TRBV5-1 to TRBJ2-7; D is uncertain. V lost 3 bases, J lost 5 bases, and 6 bases lay in between. Germline V CDR1 and CDR2: SGHRS, YFSETQ. This CDR3 is built from 11 residues.

The chain has TRBV20-1 and TRBJ2-1; D gene uncertain. The CDR3 spans 17 residues. V lost 0 bases and J 9 bases, leaving 24 bases between the germline ends. Germline V CDR1 and CDR2: DFQATT, SNEGSKA (reference sequence). CDR3 sequence: CSARDIQYTLSPGEQFF. CDR3 nucleotide sequence: TGCAGTGCTAGAGATATACAGTATACCCTATCGCCGGGTGAGCAGTTCTTC.

This clonotype has a count of ten or more. The gene calls are TRBV5-1 and TRBJ2-7; D gene ambiguous. The CDR3 runs to 13 residues. CDR1 and CDR2 from the germline V gene are SGHRS and YFSETQ. V lost 0 bases to trimming and J lost 7 bases, with 11 bases between them. This chain's CDR3 is CASSLDPLGEQYF. The CDR3 nucleotides are TGCGCCAGCAGCTTGGATCCCCTGGGAGAGCAGTACTTC.

This chain joins TRBV25-1 and TRBJ2-1; TRBD2 might be the D (6 bases). The CDR3 loop spans 17 amino acids. Trimming stripped 2 bases from V and 2 bases from J, with 16 bases between. Germline assignment: CDR1 MGHDK and CDR2 SYGVNS. In nucleotides, the CDR3 is TGTGCCAGCAGTGAAGGGGCCCTAGCGTGGGCCTACAATGAGCAGTTCTTC. This encodes CASSEGALAWAYNEQFF.

This clonotype was seen a few times. CDR3 bases: TGTGCCAGCAGTGAACCCCGGACAGCCTACGAGCAGTACTTC. Residues: CASSEPRTAYEQYF. J is TRBJ2-7 and V is TRBV6-1, with D possibly being TRBD1 (6 bases). Trimming pared 2 bases from V and 2 bases from J, leaving 10 bases between. The CDR3 is 14 amino acids. The germline CDR1 and CDR2 sequences are MNHNS and SASEGT.

The chain employs TRBV4-2 and TRBJ2-1, with 7 positions matching TRBD1. This CDR3 has 18 residues. Germline V gives CDR1 LGHNA, CDR2 YNFKEQ. Trimming at V came to 4 bases and at J to 6 bases, leaving 18 bases not matched to a gene. Written as DNA, the CDR3 is TGTGCCAGCAGCCCCTGGACAGGACCGGGCGTGTTTTTCAATGAGCAGTTCTTC. This encodes CASSPWTGPGVFFNEQFF.

This clonotype has at least ten counts. The genes are TRBV5-1 and TRBJ2-3, with D possibly TRBD2 on 6 matching bases. Trimming cost V 4 bases and J 0 bases, with 18 bases left between them. This CDR3 is 17 amino acids long. In germline, CDR1 is SGHRS, CDR2 YFSETQ. CDR3 coding DNA: TGCGCCAGCAGCGTAGGAAGGCCTAGCGATAGCACAGATACGCAGTATTTT. It codes for CASSVGRPSDSTDTQYF. Based on the CDR3 plus reference TRBV5-1 and TRBJ2-3, the full variable domain is KAGVTQTPRYLIKTRGQQVTLSCSPISGHRSVSWYQQTPGQGLQFLFEYFSETQRNKGNFPGRFSGRQFSNSRSEMNVSTLELGDSALYLCASSVGRPSDSTDTQYFGPGTRLTVL.

This clonotype was recorded many times. The chain carries TRBV12-3 or TRBV12-4 and TRBJ1-3; a possible D gene is TRBD1 (5 bases). V lost 4 bases and J lost 0, with 13 bases in between. CDR3 length: 16 amino acids. The CDR3 sequence is CASSSTTTVSGNTIYF. The CDR3 DNA reads TGTGCCAGCAGTTCGACCACGACAGTCTCTGGAAACACCATATATTTT.

CDR3 region: CASVAGGPGYTF. CDR3 sequence (DNA): TGTGCCAGCGTAGCTGGGGGTCCCGGCTACACCTTC. This chain uses TRBV21-1 with TRBJ1-2. TRBV21-1 is a recognized pseudogene. The CDR3 covers 12 residues.

The J gene is TRBJ1-6, the V gene TRBV28; D is unclear. The CDR3 is 14 amino acids. Trimming removed 5 bases from V and 4 bases from J, with 9 bases in between. Germline V gene sequence: CDR1 MDHEN, CDR2 SYDVKM. CDR3 in amino acids: CASSPVDYNSPLHF. The CDR3 nucleotides are TGTGCCAGCAGTCCCGTGGATTATAATTCACCCCTCCACTTT.

This sequence joins TRBV20-1 and TRBJ1-5; TRBD1 aligns across 7 bases. The CDR3 covers 14 residues. V shed 7 bases and J 0 bases; nucleotides not matched to a gene: 6. Germline CDR1 is DFQATT and CDR2 is SNEGSKA (reference sequence). The CDR3 DNA is TGCAGTGAGGACAGGAAGGATAGCAATCAGCCCCAGCATTTT. Translating it yields CSEDRKDSNQPQHF.